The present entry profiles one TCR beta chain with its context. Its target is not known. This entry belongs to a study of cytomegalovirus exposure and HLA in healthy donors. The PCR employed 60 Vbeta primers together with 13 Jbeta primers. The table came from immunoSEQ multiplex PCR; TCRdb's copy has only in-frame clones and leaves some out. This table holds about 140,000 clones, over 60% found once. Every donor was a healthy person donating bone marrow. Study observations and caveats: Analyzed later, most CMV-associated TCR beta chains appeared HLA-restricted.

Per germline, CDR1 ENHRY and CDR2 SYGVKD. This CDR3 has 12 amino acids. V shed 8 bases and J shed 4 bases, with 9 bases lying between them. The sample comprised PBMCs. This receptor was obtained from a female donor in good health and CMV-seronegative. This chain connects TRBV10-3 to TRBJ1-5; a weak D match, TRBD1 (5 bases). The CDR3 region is CAIQQGNQPQHF. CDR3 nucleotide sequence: TGTGCCATCCAGCAGGGAAATCAGCCCCAGCATTTT.